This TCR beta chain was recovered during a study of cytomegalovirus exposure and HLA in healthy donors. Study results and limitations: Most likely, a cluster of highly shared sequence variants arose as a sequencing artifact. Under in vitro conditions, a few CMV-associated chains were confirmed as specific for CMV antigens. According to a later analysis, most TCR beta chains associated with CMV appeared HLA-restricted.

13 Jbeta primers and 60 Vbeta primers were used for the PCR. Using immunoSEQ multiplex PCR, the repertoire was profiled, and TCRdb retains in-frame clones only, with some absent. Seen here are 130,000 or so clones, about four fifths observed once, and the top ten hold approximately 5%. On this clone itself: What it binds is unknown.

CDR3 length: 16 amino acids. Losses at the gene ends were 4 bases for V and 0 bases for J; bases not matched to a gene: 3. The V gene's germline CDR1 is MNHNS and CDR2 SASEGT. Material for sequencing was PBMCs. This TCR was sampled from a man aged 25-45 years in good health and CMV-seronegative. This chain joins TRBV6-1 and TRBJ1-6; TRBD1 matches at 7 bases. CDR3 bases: TGTGCCAGCAGTGCCAGACAGGGCTCCTATAATTCACCCCTCCACTTT. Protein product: CASSARQGSYNSPLHF.